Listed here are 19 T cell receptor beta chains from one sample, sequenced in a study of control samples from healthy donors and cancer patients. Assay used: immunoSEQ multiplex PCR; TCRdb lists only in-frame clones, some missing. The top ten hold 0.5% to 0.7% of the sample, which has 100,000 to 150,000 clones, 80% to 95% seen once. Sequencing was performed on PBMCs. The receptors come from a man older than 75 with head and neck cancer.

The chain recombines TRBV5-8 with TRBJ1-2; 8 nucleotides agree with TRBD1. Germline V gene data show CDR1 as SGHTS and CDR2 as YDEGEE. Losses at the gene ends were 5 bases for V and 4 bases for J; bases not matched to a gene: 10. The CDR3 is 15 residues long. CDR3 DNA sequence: TGTGCCAGCAGACTCCCAGGGGGCGTAAGCTATGGCTACACCTTC. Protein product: CASRLPGGVSYGYTF.

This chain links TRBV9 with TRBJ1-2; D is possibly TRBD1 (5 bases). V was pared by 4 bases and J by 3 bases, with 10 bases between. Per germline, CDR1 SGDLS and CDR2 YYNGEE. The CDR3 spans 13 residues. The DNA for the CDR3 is TGTGCCAGCAGCATGGGGACGGACTATGGCTACACCTTC. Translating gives CASSMGTDYGYTF. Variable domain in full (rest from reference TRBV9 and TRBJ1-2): DSGVTQTPKHLITATGQRVTLRCSPRSGDLSVYWYQQSLDQGLQFLIQYYNGEERAKGNILERFSAQQFPDLHSELNLSSLELGDSALYFCASSMGTDYGYTFGSGTRLTVV.

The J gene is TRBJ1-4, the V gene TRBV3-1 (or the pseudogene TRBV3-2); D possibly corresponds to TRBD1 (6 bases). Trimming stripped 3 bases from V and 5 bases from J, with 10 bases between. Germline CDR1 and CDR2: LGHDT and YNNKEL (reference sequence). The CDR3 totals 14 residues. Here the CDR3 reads CASSQTGGNEKLFF. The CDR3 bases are TGTGCCAGCAGCCAGACAGGAGGAAATGAAAAACTGTTTTTT.

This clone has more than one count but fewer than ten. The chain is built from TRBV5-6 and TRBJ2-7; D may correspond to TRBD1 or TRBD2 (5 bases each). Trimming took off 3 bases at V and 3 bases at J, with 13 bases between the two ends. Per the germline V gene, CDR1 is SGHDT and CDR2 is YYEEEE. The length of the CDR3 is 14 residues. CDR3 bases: TGTGCCAGCAGCTCGGCCGGGACGGTCTACGAGCAGTACTTC. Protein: CASSSAGTVYEQYF.

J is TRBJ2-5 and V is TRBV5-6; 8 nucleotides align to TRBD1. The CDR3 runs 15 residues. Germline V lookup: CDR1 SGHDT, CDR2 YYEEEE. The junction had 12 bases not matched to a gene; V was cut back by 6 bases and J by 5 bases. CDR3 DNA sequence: TGTGCCAGCAACCGAGGGCAGGGGGCGGGCGAGACCCAGTACTTC. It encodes CASNRGQGAGETQYF.

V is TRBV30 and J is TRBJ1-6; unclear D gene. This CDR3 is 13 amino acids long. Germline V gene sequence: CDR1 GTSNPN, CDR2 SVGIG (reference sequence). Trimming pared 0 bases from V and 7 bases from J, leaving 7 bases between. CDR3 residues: CAWSVNFNSPLHF. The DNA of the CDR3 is TGTGCCTGGAGTGTTAACTTCAATTCACCCCTCCACTTT.

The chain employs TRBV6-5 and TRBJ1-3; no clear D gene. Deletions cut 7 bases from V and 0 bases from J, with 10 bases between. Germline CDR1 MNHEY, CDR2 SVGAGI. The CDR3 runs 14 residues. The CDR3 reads CASKNLGSGNTIYF. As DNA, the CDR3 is TGTGCCAGCAAAAACCTGGGCTCTGGAAACACCATATATTTT.

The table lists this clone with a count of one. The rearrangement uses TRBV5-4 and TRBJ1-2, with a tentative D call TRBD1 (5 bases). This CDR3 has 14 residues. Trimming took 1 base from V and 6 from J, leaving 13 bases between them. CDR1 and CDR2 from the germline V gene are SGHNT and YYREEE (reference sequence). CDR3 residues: CASSLMIGGDGYTF. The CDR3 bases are TGTGCCAGCAGCTTGATGATCGGGGGTGATGGCTACACCTTC.

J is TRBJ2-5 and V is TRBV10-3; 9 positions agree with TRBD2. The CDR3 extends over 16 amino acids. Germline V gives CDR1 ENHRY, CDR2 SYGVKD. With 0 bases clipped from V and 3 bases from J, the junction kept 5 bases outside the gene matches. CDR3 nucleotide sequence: TGTGCCATCAGTGAGTCCGGACTAGCGTCAAAAGAGACCCAGTACTTC. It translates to CAISESGLASKETQYF.

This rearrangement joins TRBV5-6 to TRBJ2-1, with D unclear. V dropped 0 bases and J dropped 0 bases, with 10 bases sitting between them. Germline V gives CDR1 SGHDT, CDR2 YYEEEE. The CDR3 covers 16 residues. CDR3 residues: CASSLGPQSSYNEQFF. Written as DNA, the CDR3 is TGTGCCAGCAGCTTGGGGCCCCAGAGCTCCTACAATGAGCAGTTCTTC.

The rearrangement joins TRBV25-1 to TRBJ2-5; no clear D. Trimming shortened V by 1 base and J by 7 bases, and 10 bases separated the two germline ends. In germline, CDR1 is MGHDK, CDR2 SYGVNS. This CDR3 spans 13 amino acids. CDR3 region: CASSEWEVVTQYF. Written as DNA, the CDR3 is TGTGCCAGCAGTGAATGGGAAGTCGTGACCCAGTACTTC.

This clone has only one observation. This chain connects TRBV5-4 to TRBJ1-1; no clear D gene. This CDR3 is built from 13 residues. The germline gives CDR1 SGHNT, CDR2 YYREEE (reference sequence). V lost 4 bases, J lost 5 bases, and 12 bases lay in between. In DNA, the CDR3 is TGTGCCAGCAGCCGAGGCGCGAAAACTGAAGCTTTCTTT. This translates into CASSRGAKTEAFF.

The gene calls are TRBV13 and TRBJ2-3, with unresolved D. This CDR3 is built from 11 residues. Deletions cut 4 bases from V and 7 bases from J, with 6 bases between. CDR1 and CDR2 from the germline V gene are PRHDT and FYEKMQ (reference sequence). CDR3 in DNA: TGTGCCAGCAGCTCGGTGTATACGCAGTATTTT. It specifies CASSSVYTQYF.

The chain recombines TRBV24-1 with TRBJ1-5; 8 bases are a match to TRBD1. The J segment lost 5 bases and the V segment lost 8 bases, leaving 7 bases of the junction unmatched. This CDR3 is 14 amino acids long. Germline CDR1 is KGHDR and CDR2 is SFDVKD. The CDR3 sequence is CATTHSRGHQPQHF. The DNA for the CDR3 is TGTGCCACCACCCATAGCAGGGGGCATCAGCCCCAGCATTTT.

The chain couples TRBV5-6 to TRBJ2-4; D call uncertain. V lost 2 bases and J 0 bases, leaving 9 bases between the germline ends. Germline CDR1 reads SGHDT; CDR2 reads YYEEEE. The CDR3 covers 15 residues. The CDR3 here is CASSFTSLAKNIQYF. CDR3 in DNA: TGTGCCAGCAGCTTTACTTCGCTAGCCAAAAACATTCAGTACTTC.

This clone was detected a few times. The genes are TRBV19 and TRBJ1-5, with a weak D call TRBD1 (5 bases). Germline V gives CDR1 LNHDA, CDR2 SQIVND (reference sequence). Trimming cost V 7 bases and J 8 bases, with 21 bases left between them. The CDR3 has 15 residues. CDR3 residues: CASTDSGTAREPQHF. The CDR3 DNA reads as TGTGCCAGTACCGACTCCGGGACGGCTCGGGAGCCCCAGCATTTT.

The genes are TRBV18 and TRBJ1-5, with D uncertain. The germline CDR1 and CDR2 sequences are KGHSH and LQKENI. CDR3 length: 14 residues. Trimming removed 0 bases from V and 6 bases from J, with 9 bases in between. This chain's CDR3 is CASSPPPGSQPQHF. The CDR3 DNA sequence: TGTGCCAGCTCACCACCGCCGGGGTCTCAGCCCCAGCATTTT. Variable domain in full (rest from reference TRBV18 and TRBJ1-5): NAGVMQNPRHLVRRRGQEARLRCSPMKGHSHVYWYRQLPEEGLKFMVYLQKENIIDESGMPKERFSAEFPKEGPSILRIQQVVRGDSAAYFCASSPPPGSQPQHFGDGTRLSIL.

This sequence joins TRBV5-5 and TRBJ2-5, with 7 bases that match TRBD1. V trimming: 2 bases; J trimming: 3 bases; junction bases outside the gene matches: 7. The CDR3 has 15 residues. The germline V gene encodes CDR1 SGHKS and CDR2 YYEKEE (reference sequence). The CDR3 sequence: CASSFTGAQEETQYF. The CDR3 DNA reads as TGTGCCAGCAGCTTCACAGGGGCCCAAGAAGAGACCCAGTACTTC. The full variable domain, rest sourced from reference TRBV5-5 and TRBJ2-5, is DAGVTQSPTHLIKTRGQQVTLRCSPISGHKSVSWYQQVLGQGPQFIFQYYEKEERGRGNFPDRFSARQFPNYSSELNVNALLLGDSALYLCASSFTGAQEETQYFGPGTRLLVL.

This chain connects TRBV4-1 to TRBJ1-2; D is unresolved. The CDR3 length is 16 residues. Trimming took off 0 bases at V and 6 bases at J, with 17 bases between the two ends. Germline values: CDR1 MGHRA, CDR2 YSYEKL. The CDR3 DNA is TGCGCCAGCAGCCAAGAGGCTCGCCTAAACGTGGATGGCTACACCTTC. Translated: CASSQEARLNVDGYTF.